Each of the 5 T cell receptor beta chains below was sequenced from the same sample in a study of beta chain features in type 1 diabetes. The sequenced template was cDNA made from the entire isolated RNA. Profiled with immunoSEQ multiplex PCR; TCRdb holds only in-frame clones, not every one. The sample holds some 230,000 clones, about 9.3% seen once. Sequences were obtained from naive CD4+ T cells from blood. Source of these receptors: a woman aged 18-35 years in good health.

The chain joins TRBV30 to TRBJ2-5; D ambiguous. The DNA end is a closer match to TRBJ2-7, so the J assignment may be wrong. Per germline, CDR1 GTSNPN and CDR2 SVGIG (reference sequence). CDR3 length: 13 residues. The chain's CDR3 is CAWSADSYYEQYF. In nucleotides, the CDR3 is TGTGCCTGGAGTGCTGATAGCTACTACGAGCAGTACTTC.

This rearrangement joins TRBV5-1 to TRBJ2-1; 9 nucleotides align to TRBD1. V dropped 4 bases and J dropped 6; count of bases not matched to a gene: 8. This CDR3 contains 15 residues. CDR1 is SGHRS, CDR2 YFSETQ, per germline. CDR3 bases: TGCGCCAGCAGCCTCGGACAGGGGATATTCAATGAGCAGTTCTTC. This encodes CASSLGQGIFNEQFF.

V is TRBV6-5 and J is TRBJ2-3, with D possibly TRBD2 on 6 matching bases. CDR1 and CDR2 from the germline V gene are MNHEY and SVGAGI. V dropped 7 bases and J dropped 0 bases, with 8 bases sitting between them. The CDR3 covers 13 residues. In nucleotides, the CDR3 is TGTGCCAGCACCGGGACTAGCACAGATACGCAGTATTTT. Protein: CASTGTSTDTQYF.

This clone has more than one count but fewer than ten. The chain couples TRBV6-6 to TRBJ1-5; no reliable D call. Between the trimmed V and J ends, which lost 2 bases and 3 bases, there was a span of 14 bases. The CDR3 runs 16 residues. Germline V gene sequence: CDR1 MNHNY, CDR2 SVGAGI (reference sequence). The CDR3 DNA sequence: TGTGCCAGCAGTTACGCTCAGGATGGATACAATCAGCCCCAGCATTTT. This sequence encodes CASSYAQDGYNQPQHF.

In the case of this clone: This sample also contains other DNA sequences that code for the same CDR3. The chain is built from TRBV18 and TRBJ1-1; D is possibly TRBD1 (5 bases). This CDR3 comprises 14 residues. V dropped 3 bases and J dropped 1 base, with 9 bases sitting between them. Germline V gene data show CDR1 as KGHSH and CDR2 as LQKENI. The CDR3 protein is CASSPGQGNTEAFF. The DNA for the CDR3 is TGTGCCAGCTCACCGGGCCAGGGGAACACTGAAGCTTTCTTT.